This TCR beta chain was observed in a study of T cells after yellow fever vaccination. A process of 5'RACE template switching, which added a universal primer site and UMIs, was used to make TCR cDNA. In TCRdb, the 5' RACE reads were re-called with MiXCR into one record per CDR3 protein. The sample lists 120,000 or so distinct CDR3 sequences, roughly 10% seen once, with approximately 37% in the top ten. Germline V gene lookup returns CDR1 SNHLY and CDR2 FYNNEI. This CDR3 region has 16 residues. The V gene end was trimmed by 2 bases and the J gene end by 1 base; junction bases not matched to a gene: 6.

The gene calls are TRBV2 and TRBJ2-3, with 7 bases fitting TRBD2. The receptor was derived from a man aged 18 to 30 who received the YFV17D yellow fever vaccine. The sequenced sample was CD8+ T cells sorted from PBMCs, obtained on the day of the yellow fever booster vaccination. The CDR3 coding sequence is TGTGCCAGCAGTGAATTCTTCGCGGGGGGCACAGATACGCAGTATTTT. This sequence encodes CASSEFFAGGTDTQYF.